Reported below is one T cell receptor beta chain. Antigen: not known. Sequencing templates came from extracted RNA that was reverse transcribed into cDNA. Produced via immunoSEQ multiplex PCR; TCRdb's table is partial and in-frame only. This table has under 300,000 clones, 67% appearing once. This record comes from a study of CD8+ T cells in alopecia areata. Overall study: Treated patients swallowed 5 to 10 mg of oral tofacitinib twice daily. Notes on the study in general: Normal scalp had lower clonality than lesional scalp, with alopecia totalis/universalis lesions showing this most strongly.

The V gene's germline CDR1 is SQVTM and CDR2 ANQGSEA. Trimming at V came to 0 bases and at J to 6 bases, leaving 7 bases not matched to a gene. The CDR3 has 15 residues. The source is a human donor with alopecia areata. The sequencing used CD4+ T cells sorted from blood, collected at week 0. This sequence joins TRBV29-1 and TRBJ2-7, with 11 bases identical to TRBD2. CDR3 DNA sequence: TGCAGCGTTGAAGAATCGCTAGCGGGGGGAGGCGAGCAGTACTTC. Encoded protein: CSVEESLAGGGEQYF.